This T cell receptor beta chain is drawn from a study of blood T cell repertoires in COVID-19. Background on the study: Spain, Italy and the United States supplied samples that represented acute and convalescent COVID-19. Nucleic acid was either cDNA or gDNA, and it came from T cells, B-cell-depleted T cells, or PBMCs.

Original processing methods: Nucleated cell number was recorded as an estimate derived from reference gene primer amplification. The data were produced by immunoSEQ multiplex PCR, yet TCRdb's version contains in-frame clones alone and is incomplete. V, J and clone size are those of that table, while D and trimming were read from the DNA. The sample lists roughly 250,000 clones; 80% to 90% were seen once. This clone appeared once. In terms of age and location, participants ranged from roughly 18 to 89 years and lived in under 30 US areas. CDR1 is SGHVS, CDR2 FQNEAQ, per germline. This CDR3 is 15 amino acids long. V was trimmed by 2 bases and J by 4 bases, leaving 11 bases between them.

What was sequenced was PBMCs or T cells enriched from blood (not recorded which). The chain joins TRBV7-8 to TRBJ1-4, with no clear D. The receptor's source is a woman aged 25 to 39 who had recovered from COVID-19. CDR3 in DNA: TGTGCCAGCAGCTTAAGCAGGAACCATAATGAAAAACTGTTTTTT. It codes for CASSLSRNHNEKLFF.